This paragraph covers one TCR beta chain sequence. The CDR3 totals 15 residues. V lost 3 bases, J lost 3 bases, and 13 bases lay in between. Germline CDR1 and CDR2: LNHDA and SQIVND (reference sequence). This entry belongs to a study of blood T cell repertoires in COVID-19. Study summary: Acute and convalescent COVID-19 samples came from the United States, Italy and Spain. The cDNA or gDNA used as material had been derived from T cells, B-cell-depleted T cells, or PBMCs.

Per the original methods: The authors estimated nucleated cell counts from reference gene primer amplification. TCRdb's table, derived via immunoSEQ multiplex PCR, lists solely in-frame clones and lacks some. The DNA was the basis for D and trimming; V, J and clone size are from that table. In the table there are approximately 71,000 clones, around 83% of which are singletons. What was sequenced was peripheral blood. The clonotype originates from a man aged 50-59 years with acute or convalescent COVID-19. This chain connects TRBV19 to TRBJ2-3; TRBD2 might be the D (6 bases). CDR3 sequence: CASSIVAGSTDTQYF. The CDR3 nucleotides are TGTGCCAGTAGTATTGTGGCGGGGTCGACAGATACGCAGTATTTT.